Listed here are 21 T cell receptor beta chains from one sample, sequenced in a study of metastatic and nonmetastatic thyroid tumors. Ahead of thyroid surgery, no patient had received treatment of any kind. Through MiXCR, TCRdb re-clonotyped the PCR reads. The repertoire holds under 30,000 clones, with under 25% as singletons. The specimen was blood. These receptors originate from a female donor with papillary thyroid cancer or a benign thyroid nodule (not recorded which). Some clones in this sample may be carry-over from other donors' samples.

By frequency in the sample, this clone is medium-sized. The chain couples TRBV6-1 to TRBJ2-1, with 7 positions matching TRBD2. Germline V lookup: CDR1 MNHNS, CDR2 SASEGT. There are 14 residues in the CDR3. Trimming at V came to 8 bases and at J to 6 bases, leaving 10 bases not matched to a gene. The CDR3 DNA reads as TGTGCCAGCGGCCGGCGGGGGTTGTCCAATGAGCAGTTCTTC. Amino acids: CASGRRGLSNEQFF.

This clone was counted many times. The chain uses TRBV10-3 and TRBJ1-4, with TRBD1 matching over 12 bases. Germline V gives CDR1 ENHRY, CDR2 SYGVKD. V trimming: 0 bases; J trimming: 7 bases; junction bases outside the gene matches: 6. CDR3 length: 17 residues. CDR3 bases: TGTGCCATCAGTGAGTCGGGACAGGGGGCAGGAAGTGAAAAACTGTTTTTT. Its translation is CAISESGQGAGSEKLFF.

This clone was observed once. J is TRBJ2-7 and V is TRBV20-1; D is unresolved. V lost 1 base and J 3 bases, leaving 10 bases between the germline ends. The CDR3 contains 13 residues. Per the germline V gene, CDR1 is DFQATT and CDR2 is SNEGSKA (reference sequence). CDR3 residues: CSARVPAGYEQYF. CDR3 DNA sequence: TGCAGTGCTAGAGTGCCAGCAGGCTACGAGCAGTACTTC.

The CDR3 sequence is CAIASSGRVYEQYF. Written as DNA, the CDR3 is TGTGCCATCGCTTCCTCCGGGAGGGTCTACGAGCAGTACTTC. The gene calls are TRBV27 and TRBJ2-7; 8 nucleotides align to TRBD2. Germline V gives CDR1 MNHEY, CDR2 SMNVEV (reference sequence). The CDR3 extends over 14 amino acids. V trimming: 10 bases; J trimming: 3 bases; junction bases outside the gene matches: 11.

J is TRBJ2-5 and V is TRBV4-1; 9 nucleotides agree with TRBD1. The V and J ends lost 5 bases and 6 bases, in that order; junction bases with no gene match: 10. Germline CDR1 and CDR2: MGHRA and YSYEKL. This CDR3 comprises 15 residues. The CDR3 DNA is TGCGCCAGCAGCGCCGGGACAGGGATCGTGCAGACCCAGTACTTC. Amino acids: CASSAGTGIVQTQYF.

CDR3 DNA: TGTGCCAGCAGCACAGGGGGCTCCTACAATGAGCAGTTCTTC. Encoded protein: CASSTGGSYNEQFF. The chain has TRBV6-4 and TRBJ2-1; 8 nucleotides agree with TRBD1. V lost 6 bases and J lost 0; bases outside the gene matches: 1. CDR3 length: 14 amino acids. Germline CDR1 reads MRHNA; CDR2 reads SNTAGT.

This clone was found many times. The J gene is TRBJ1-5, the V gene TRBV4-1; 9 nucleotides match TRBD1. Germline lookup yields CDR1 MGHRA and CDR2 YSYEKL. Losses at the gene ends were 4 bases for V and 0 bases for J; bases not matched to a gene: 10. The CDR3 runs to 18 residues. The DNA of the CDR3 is TGCGCCAGCAGCCCCTACCACACAGGGGGCCCTAGCAATCAGCCCCAGCATTTT. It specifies CASSPYHTGGPSNQPQHF.

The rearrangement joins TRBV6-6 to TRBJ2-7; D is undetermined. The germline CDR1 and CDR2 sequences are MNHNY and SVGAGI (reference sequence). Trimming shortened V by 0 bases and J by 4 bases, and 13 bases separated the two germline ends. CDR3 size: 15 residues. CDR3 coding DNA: TGTGCCAGCAGTTACTCGATTACAGTCCTGTACGAGCAGTACTTC. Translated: CASSYSITVLYEQYF.

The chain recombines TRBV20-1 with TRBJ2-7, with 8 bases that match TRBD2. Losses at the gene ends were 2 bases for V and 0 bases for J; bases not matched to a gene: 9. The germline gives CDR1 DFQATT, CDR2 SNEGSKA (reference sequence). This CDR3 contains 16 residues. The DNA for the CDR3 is TGCAGTGCTAGACTAGCGGGCGTAAAGAGCTCCTACGAGCAGTACTTC. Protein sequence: CSARLAGVKSSYEQYF.

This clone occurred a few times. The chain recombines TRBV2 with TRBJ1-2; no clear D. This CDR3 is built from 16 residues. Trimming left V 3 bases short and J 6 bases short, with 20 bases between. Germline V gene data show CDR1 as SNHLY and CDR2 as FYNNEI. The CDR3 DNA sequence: TGTGCCAGCAGTGACGTAAGGGCACTCGATGCCCATGGCTACACCTTC. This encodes CASSDVRALDAHGYTF.

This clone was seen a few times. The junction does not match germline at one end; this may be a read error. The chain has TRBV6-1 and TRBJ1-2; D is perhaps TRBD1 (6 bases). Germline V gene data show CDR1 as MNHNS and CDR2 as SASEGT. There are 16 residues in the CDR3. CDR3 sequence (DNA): TGTGCCGGCAGTAGGACCCACAGGGTCTCTAACTATGGCTACACCTTC. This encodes CAGSRTHRVSNYGYTF.

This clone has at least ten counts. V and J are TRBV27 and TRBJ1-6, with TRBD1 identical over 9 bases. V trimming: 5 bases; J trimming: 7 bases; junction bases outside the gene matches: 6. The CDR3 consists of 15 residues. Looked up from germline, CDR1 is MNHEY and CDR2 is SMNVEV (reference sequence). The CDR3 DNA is TGTGCCAGCAGTACTACCGGGACAGGGAATTCACCCCTCCACTTT. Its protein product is CASSTTGTGNSPLHF.

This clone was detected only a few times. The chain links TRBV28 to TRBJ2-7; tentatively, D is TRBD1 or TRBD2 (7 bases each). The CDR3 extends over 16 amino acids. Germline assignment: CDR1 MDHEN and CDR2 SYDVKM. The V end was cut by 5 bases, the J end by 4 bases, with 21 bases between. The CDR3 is CASSPRGGTCPYEQYF. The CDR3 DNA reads TGTGCCAGCAGTCCCAGGGGGGGGACATGTCCTTACGAGCAGTACTTC.

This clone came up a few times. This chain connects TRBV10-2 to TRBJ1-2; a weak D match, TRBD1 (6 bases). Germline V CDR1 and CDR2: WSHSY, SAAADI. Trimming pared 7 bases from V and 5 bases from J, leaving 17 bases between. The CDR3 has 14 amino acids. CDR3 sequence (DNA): TGCGCCAGCAATACCGGGACATTATCGTATGGCTACACCTTC. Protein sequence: CASNTGTLSYGYTF.

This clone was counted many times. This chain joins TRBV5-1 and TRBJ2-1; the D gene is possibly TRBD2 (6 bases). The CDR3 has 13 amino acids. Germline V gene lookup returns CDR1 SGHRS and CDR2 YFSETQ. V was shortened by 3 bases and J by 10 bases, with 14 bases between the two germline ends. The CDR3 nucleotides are TGCGCCAGCAGCTCACTAGAGGGAGGCGAGCAGTTCTTC. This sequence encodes CASSSLEGGEQFF.

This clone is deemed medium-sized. The CDR3 nucleotides are TGTGCCAGCAGTGAGGGTTGGTCTATGCAGTACTTC. This gives the protein CASSEGWSMQYF. The V call is TRBV6-1, the J call TRBJ2-7; D remains ambiguous. Trimming removed 3 bases at V and 9 bases at J, with 12 bases between. Germline assignment: CDR1 MNHNS and CDR2 SASEGT. The CDR3 consists of 12 residues.

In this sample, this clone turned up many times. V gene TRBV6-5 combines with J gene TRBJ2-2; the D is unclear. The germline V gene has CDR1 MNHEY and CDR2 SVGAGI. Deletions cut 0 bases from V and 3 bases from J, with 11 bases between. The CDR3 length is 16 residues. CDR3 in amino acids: CASSYSLPFYTGELFF. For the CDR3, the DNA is TGTGCCAGCAGTTACTCGCTCCCATTCTACACCGGGGAGCTGTTTTTT.

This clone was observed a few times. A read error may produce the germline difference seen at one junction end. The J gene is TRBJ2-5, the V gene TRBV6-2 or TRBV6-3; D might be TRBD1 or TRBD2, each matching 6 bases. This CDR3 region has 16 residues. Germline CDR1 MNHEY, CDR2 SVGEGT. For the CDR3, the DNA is TGTACCAGCAGTTACAACGCCGACGGGGGCGAGGAGACCCAGTACTTC. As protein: CTSSYNADGGEETQYF.

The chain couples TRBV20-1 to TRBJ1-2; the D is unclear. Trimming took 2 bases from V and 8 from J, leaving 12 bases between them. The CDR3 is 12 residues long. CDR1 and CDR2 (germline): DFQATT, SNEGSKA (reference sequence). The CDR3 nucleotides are TGCAGTGCTAGATCGTCGACGGGCGGCTACACCTTC. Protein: CSARSSTGGYTF.

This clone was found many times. CDR3 amino acids: CASSLDTNYGYTF. The CDR3, as DNA: TGTGCCAGCAGCTTAGATACTAACTATGGCTACACCTTC. This chain uses TRBV11-2 with TRBJ1-2; D is ambiguous. The CDR3 has 13 residues. V was pared by 0 bases and J by 0 bases, with 2 bases between. Germline lookup yields CDR1 SGHAT and CDR2 FQNNGV.

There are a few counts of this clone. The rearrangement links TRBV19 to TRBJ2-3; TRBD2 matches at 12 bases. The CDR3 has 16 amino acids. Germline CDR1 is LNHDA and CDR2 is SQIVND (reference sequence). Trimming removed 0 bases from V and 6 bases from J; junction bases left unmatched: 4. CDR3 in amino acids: CASSIDSGLAGDTQYF. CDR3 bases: TGTGCCAGTAGTATAGACTCTGGACTAGCGGGGGATACGCAGTATTTT.